Listed here are 21 T cell receptor beta chains from one sample, sequenced in a study of blood T cell repertoires in COVID-19. Method: immunoSEQ multiplex PCR; TCRdb's copy keeps in-frame clones and lacks some. There are 250,000 to 350,000 clones in the sample; about nine tenths occur only once, and 8% to 13% lies in the top ten. The source material was PBMCs or T cells enriched from blood (not recorded which). The origin of the receptors is a woman between 18 and 29 years old who had recovered from COVID-19.

The chain is built from TRBV3-1 (or the pseudogene TRBV3-2) and TRBJ1-2, with no clear D. The ends were cut back, 4 bases at V and 8 bases at J, with 11 bases in the middle. The CDR3 is made up of 12 amino acids. Germline V gene sequence: CDR1 LGHDT, CDR2 YNNKEL (reference sequence). The CDR3 bases are TGTGCCAGCAGCCGGCTAATGGAGGGCTACACCTTC. Its protein is CASSRLMEGYTF.

The chain combines TRBV27 with TRBJ1-4, with 12 bases identical to TRBD1. Losses at the gene ends were 6 bases for V and 8 bases for J; bases not matched to a gene: 7. The CDR3 spans 15 residues. In germline, CDR1 is MNHEY, CDR2 SMNVEV (reference sequence). This CDR3 is CASSPGTGGKEKLFF. CDR3 nucleotides: TGTGCCAGCAGCCCTGGGACAGGGGGCAAGGAAAAACTGTTTTTT.

In nucleotides, the CDR3 is TGTGCCACTGAACAGGGTTTTATGAACACTGAAGCTTTCTTT. This codes for CATEQGFMNTEAFF. The rearrangement uses TRBV10-3 and TRBJ1-1, with D maybe TRBD1 (6 bases). V lost 10 bases to trimming and J lost 0 bases, with 15 bases between them. CDR1 is ENHRY and CDR2 is SYGVKD in the germline V gene. The CDR3 sequence is 14 residues long.

The chain combines TRBV4-2 with TRBJ2-1; D gene uncertain. CDR1 and CDR2 (germline): LGHNA, YNFKEQ. The length of the CDR3 is 15 residues. V was cut by 0 bases and J by 7 bases, with 13 bases left in between. The CDR3 is CASSQDPPRVNEQFF. Written as DNA, the CDR3 is TGTGCCAGCAGCCAAGACCCCCCCCGAGTAAATGAGCAGTTCTTC.

V and J are TRBV30 and TRBJ1-4; 8 bases are a match to TRBD1. The germline V gene has CDR1 GTSNPN and CDR2 SVGIG (reference sequence). V lost 4 bases, J lost 0 bases, and 4 bases stayed unmatched. The CDR3 totals 15 residues. The CDR3 coding sequence is TGTGCCTGGACCCGGACAGGGACAACTAATGAAAAACTGTTTTTT. This sequence encodes CAWTRTGTTNEKLFF.

The chain couples TRBV6-5 to TRBJ1-1; 7 positions match TRBD1. This CDR3 region has 15 residues. J lost 4 bases, V lost 6 bases, and 11 bases had no gene match. CDR1 MNHEY and CDR2 SVGAGI come from the germline V gene. Here the CDR3 reads CASSDKTGEGTEAFF. CDR3 DNA sequence: TGTGCCAGCAGCGATAAAACAGGGGAAGGCACTGAAGCTTTCTTT.

The genes are TRBV5-6 and TRBJ1-2; 9 bases are a match to TRBD1. V shed 3 bases, J shed 4 bases, and the junction held 7 bases outside the gene matches. Germline V gene lookup returns CDR1 SGHDT and CDR2 YYEEEE. CDR3 length: 15 residues. The CDR3 here is CASSSQGAGGYGYTF. DNA for the CDR3: TGTGCCAGCAGCTCACAGGGGGCTGGCGGCTATGGCTACACCTTC.

This clone was detected only once. The V call is TRBV4-1, the J call TRBJ1-5; 12 nucleotides line up with TRBD1. V shed 5 bases, J shed 6 bases, and the junction held 11 bases outside the gene matches. Germline assignment: CDR1 MGHRA and CDR2 YSYEKL. There are 17 residues in the CDR3. The CDR3 sequence: CASSYTPGTGGLQPQHF. The CDR3 nucleotides are TGCGCCAGCAGCTACACTCCCGGGACAGGGGGCCTTCAGCCCCAGCATTTT.

The chain combines TRBV7-9 with TRBJ1-1, with a possible D match to TRBD1 (6 bases). V lost 4 bases and J 0 bases, leaving 12 bases between the germline ends. Germline loops: CDR1 SEHNR, CDR2 FQNEAQ (reference sequence). The length of the CDR3 is 15 residues. The chain's CDR3 is CASSSPGTLNTEAFF. The CDR3 nucleotides are TGTGCCAGCAGCTCCCCCGGGACATTGAACACTGAAGCTTTCTTT.

This chain joins TRBV5-1 and TRBJ2-1; 7 bases are a match to TRBD1. The germline CDR1 and CDR2 sequences are SGHRS and YFSETQ. The ends lost 5 bases at V and 6 bases at J; junction bases unmatched: 5. There are 13 residues in the CDR3. CDR3 residues: CASRQTGPNEQFF. DNA of the CDR3: TGCGCCAGCAGGCAGACAGGGCCCAATGAGCAGTTCTTC.

The chain employs TRBV19 and TRBJ2-7; D is perhaps TRBD1 (6 bases). V lost 0 bases, J lost 1 base, and 10 bases lay in between. The CDR3 extends over 15 amino acids. Per the germline V gene, CDR1 is LNHDA and CDR2 is SQIVND (reference sequence). The CDR3 DNA reads TGTGCCAGTAGTATAGAATATGGACAGTCCTACGAGCAGTACTTC. This translates into CASSIEYGQSYEQYF.

This chain connects TRBV5-4 to TRBJ2-3; 10 bases line up with TRBD2. The germline V gene encodes CDR1 SGHNT and CDR2 YYREEE (reference sequence). The ends lost 3 bases at V and 5 bases at J; junction bases unmatched: 9. The CDR3 is 16 amino acids. CDR3 sequence: CASSSASGGLLDTQYF. The CDR3 nucleotides read TGTGCCAGCAGCTCCGCTAGCGGGGGACTCCTAGATACGCAGTATTTT. The full variable domain, rest sourced from reference TRBV5-4 and TRBJ2-3, is ETGVTQSPTHLIKTRGQQVTLRCSSQSGHNTVSWYQQALGQGPQFIFQYYREEENGRGNFPPRFSGLQFPNYSSELNVNALELDDSALYLCASSSASGGLLDTQYFGPGTRLTVL.

The DNA for the CDR3 is TGTGCCAGCACCCCTGGGACTAGCGCTCACAATGAGCAGTTCTTC. Translated: CASTPGTSAHNEQFF. This chain links TRBV27 with TRBJ2-1, with 10 bases fitting TRBD2. CDR3 length: 15 residues. The germline gives CDR1 MNHEY, CDR2 SMNVEV (reference sequence). Unmatched junction bases numbered 8, after V lost 7 bases and J lost 5 bases.

This clone was counted a single time. The chain employs TRBV29-1 and TRBJ1-1; D gene uncertain. The V end lost 3 bases, the J end lost 2 bases, and 10 bases lay between the germline ends. Germline loops: CDR1 SQVTM, CDR2 ANQGSEA. This CDR3 is 13 amino acids long. The CDR3 bases are TGCAGCGTTGATAGCTGGGTTAACACTGAAGCTTTCTTT. Its protein is CSVDSWVNTEAFF.

J is TRBJ2-7 and V is TRBV18; 8 bases agree with TRBD1. CDR1 KGHSH and CDR2 LQKENI come from the germline V gene. The length of the CDR3 is 13 residues. Trimming at V came to 6 bases and at J to 6 bases, leaving 7 bases not matched to a gene. The CDR3 is CASSPDRETEQYF. The CDR3 DNA sequence: TGTGCCAGCTCCCCGGACAGGGAGACCGAGCAGTACTTC.

The V gene is TRBV5-4, the J gene TRBJ2-2; 7 bases line up with TRBD1. The germline V gene encodes CDR1 SGHNT and CDR2 YYREEE (reference sequence). After removal of 2 bases from V and 5 bases from J, the junction contained 0 bases not matched to a gene. There are 13 residues in the CDR3. The CDR3 DNA follows: TGTGCCAGCAGCTTACAGGGGACCGGGGAGCTGTTTTTT. Translated: CASSLQGTGELFF. Looking up the rest from reference TRBV5-4 and TRBJ2-2 gives the full variable domain: ETGVTQSPTHLIKTRGQQVTLRCSSQSGHNTVSWYQQALGQGPQFIFQYYREEENGRGNFPPRFSGLQFPNYSSELNVNALELDDSALYLCASSLQGTGELFFGEGSRLTVL.

V usage is TRBV21-1 and J usage is TRBJ2-1; the DNA was not compared with TRBD1, the D call given in the table. TRBV21-1 represents a pseudogene. The length of the CDR3 is 13 residues. As DNA, the CDR3 is TGTGCCAGCAGCACACTGACCAGGAATGAGCAGTTCTTC. Amino acids: CASSTLTRNEQFF.

V gene TRBV28 combines with J gene TRBJ1-2; D may be TRBD1 (5 bases). Germline V gene data show CDR1 as MDHEN and CDR2 as SYDVKM. The ends were cut back, 8 bases at V and 2 bases at J, with 18 bases in the middle. The CDR3 spans 15 residues. CDR3 loop: CASPRGEGLNYGYTF. As DNA, the CDR3 is TGTGCCAGCCCCCGAGGGGAGGGCTTGAACTATGGCTACACCTTC.

The rearrangement links TRBV5-1 to TRBJ2-5; D possibly corresponds to TRBD1 (5 bases). This CDR3 is 14 amino acids long. CDR1 SGHRS and CDR2 YFSETQ come from the germline V gene. V was pared by 0 bases and J by 2 bases, with 8 bases between. The CDR3 nucleotides read TGCGCCAGCAGCTTGGGAAGGGGACAAGAGACCCAGTACTTC. As protein: CASSLGRGQETQYF.

This clone was detected only a few times. This chain joins TRBV5-1 and TRBJ1-1; 7 positions match TRBD1. The CDR3 totals 16 residues. Germline assignment: CDR1 SGHRS and CDR2 YFSETQ. The CDR3 nucleotides are TGCCCCACCAGCTTGCTAGGGGGCGGGGGGGGCACTGAAGCTTTCTTT. Protein sequence: CPTSLLGGGGGTEAFF.

This chain links TRBV10-3 with TRBJ1-2, with 8 bases aligning to TRBD1. The trim removed 0 bases at V and 4 bases at J, leaving 1 base unmatched. The CDR3 contains 14 residues. Germline CDR1 is ENHRY and CDR2 is SYGVKD. Written as DNA, the CDR3 is TGTGCCATCAGTGAGTCGACAGGGGCCTATGGCTACACCTTC. It is translated as CAISESTGAYGYTF.